This T cell receptor beta chain was obtained from a study of T cells after yellow fever vaccination. General study findings and limits: Sorted repertoires could include abundant contaminating clonotypes from bulk cells.

This clonotype was seen repeatedly, ten times or more. The antigen remains undetermined. Generation of TCR cDNA used 5'RACE template switching (which added a universal primer site and UMIs). TCRdb reanalysed the 5' RACE reads using MiXCR and keeps one entry per CDR3 protein. The repertoire holds around 310,000 distinct CDR3 sequences, around 4.3% seen once, with just under 20% in the top ten. CDR1 DFQATT and CDR2 SNEGSKA come from the germline V gene (reference sequence). This CDR3 is built from 14 residues. V shed 5 bases and J 4 bases; nucleotides not matched to a gene: 9. The source was PBMCs, collected 15 days after the yellow fever booster vaccination. This chain uses TRBV20-1 with TRBJ1-1; 8 positions agree with TRBD1. The TCR was taken from a man aged 18 to 29 who received the YFV17D yellow fever vaccine. The CDR3 is CSAPRNTGGTEAFF. The CDR3 DNA is TGCAGTGCTCCACGGAACACAGGGGGCACTGAAGCTTTCTTT.